The 21 T cell receptor beta chains below come from one sample, sequenced in a study of Graves' ophthalmopathy and Graves' hyperthyroidism. Using RNA transcripts, the TCR beta CDR3 regions were amplified. First-round RT-PCR relied on HTBI primers, and a second-round multiplex PCR came next. TCRdb ran MiXCR on the multiplex PCR reads and lists one entry per CDR3 protein. The table lists roughly 350,000 distinct CDR3 sequences, roughly 17% of them singletons, with roughly 2.3% in the top ten. The sequencing sample was made of peripheral blood. The source is an adult woman with stable Graves' hyperthyroidism.

This clonotype was counted many times. V and J are TRBV20-1 and TRBJ2-7; TRBD2 matches at 10 bases. Germline V gives CDR1 DFQATT, CDR2 SNEGSKA (reference sequence). Trimming at V came to 2 bases and at J to 6 bases, leaving 4 bases not matched to a gene. This CDR3 is built from 13 residues. CDR3: CSARLAGVREQYF. The CDR3 DNA reads TGCAGTGCTAGACTAGCGGGAGTGCGCGAGCAGTACTTC.

The CDR3, as DNA: TGTGCCAGCAGTGACACCCTCAAAGCTTTCTTT. Its protein is CASSDTLKAFF. The chain couples TRBV6-1 to TRBJ1-1; D ambiguous. V was clipped by 3 bases and J by 9 bases, with 8 bases between them. Germline CDR1 and CDR2: MNHNS and SASEGT. This CDR3 contains 11 residues.

This clonotype turned up a few times. The chain carries TRBV4-1 and TRBJ2-7; D unresolved. The germline V gene encodes CDR1 MGHRA and CDR2 YSYEKL. V was cut by 1 base and J by 5 bases, with 9 bases left in between. The CDR3 loop spans 13 amino acids. The CDR3 protein is CASSQGRTDEQYF. CDR3 DNA sequence: TGCGCCAGCAGCCAAGGCCGTACGGACGAGCAGTACTTC.

This clonotype has ten or more counts. V is TRBV2 and J is TRBJ1-5; D unclear. The germline V gene has CDR1 SNHLY and CDR2 FYNNEI. V was pared by 3 bases and J by 2 bases, with 8 bases between. CDR3 size: 14 residues. Here the CDR3 DNA reads TGTGCCAGCAGTGACTTGGGTCGCAATCAGCCCCAGCATTTT. Translating gives CASSDLGRNQPQHF.

The sample holds one count of this clonotype. The V call is TRBV3-1, the J call TRBJ2-6; unclear D gene. V was trimmed by 5 bases and J by 16 bases, leaving 21 bases between them. The CDR3 has 14 residues. Germline V gene sequence: CDR1 LGHDT, CDR2 YNNKEL (reference sequence). CDR3 loop: CASSLKAGHQGLTF. CDR3 coding DNA: TGTGCCAGCAGCTTGAAGGCCGGGCACCAAGGTCTGACTTTC. The entire variable domain, with the rest obtained from reference TRBV3-1 and TRBJ2-6, is as follows: DTAVSQTPKYLVTQMGNDKSIKCEQNLGHDTMYWYKQDSKKFLKIMFSYNNKELIINETVPNRFSPKSPDKAHLNLHINSLELGDSAVYFCASSLKAGHQGLTFGAGSRLTVL.

DNA for the CDR3: TGTGCCAGCAGCTCTTTCCCCCGGGGGCCTCCAGGAGAGACCCAGTACTTC. Residues: CASSSFPRGPPGETQYF. This chain links TRBV11-2 with TRBJ2-5; possibly TRBD1 or TRBD2 for D (6 bases each). CDR3 size: 17 residues. CDR1 and CDR2 from the germline V gene are SGHAT and FQNNGV. Trimming took 4 bases from V and 4 from J, leaving 22 bases between them. Combining the CDR3 with reference TRBV11-2 and TRBJ2-5 gives the whole variable domain EAGVAQSPRYKIIEKRQSVAFWCNPISGHATLYWYQQILGQGPKLLIQFQNNGVVDDSQLPKDRFSAERLKGVDSTLKIQPAKLEDSAVYLCASSSFPRGPPGETQYFGPGTRLLVL.

The chain has TRBV6-1 and TRBJ2-7; D gene uncertain. With 1 base removed from V and 3 bases from J, the gap between germline ends came to 13 bases. This CDR3 is 15 amino acids long. The germline gives CDR1 MNHNS, CDR2 SASEGT. Written as DNA, the CDR3 is TGTGCCAGCAGTGAAGGCCTAGGGATCCTCTACGAGCAGTACTTC. Protein sequence: CASSEGLGILYEQYF.

Turning to this clonotype: An end of the junction differs from the germline gene, which may be a read error. The CDR3 here is CASSSRAGGLAKNIKYF. CDR3 coding DNA: TGTGCCAGCAGCTCAAGAGCGGGAGGCCTAGCCAAAAACATTAAGTACTTC. The rearrangement joins TRBV7-2 to TRBJ2-4; TRBD2 agrees at 9 bases. CDR3 length: 17 residues. CDR1 is SGHTA, CDR2 FQGNSA, per germline.

This clonotype has more than one count but fewer than ten. The rearrangement links TRBV4-3 to TRBJ1-1; D is unresolved. The V end was cut by 3 bases, the J end by 3 bases, with 8 bases between. The CDR3 runs 13 residues. Per the germline V gene, CDR1 is LGHNA and CDR2 is YSLEER. The CDR3: CASSQSMDTEAFF. The CDR3 DNA is TGCGCCAGCAGCCAGTCGATGGACACTGAAGCTTTCTTT.

This clonotype was counted at least ten times. This sequence joins TRBV6-2 or TRBV6-3 and TRBJ2-7, with D perhaps TRBD2 (6 bases). Trimming cost V 6 bases and J 5 bases, with 17 bases left between them. Germline V gives CDR1 MNHEY, CDR2 SVGEGT. This CDR3 region has 14 residues. CDR3: CASRTGLPFDEQYF. In nucleotides, the CDR3 is TGTGCCAGCAGAACGGGACTTCCATTCGACGAGCAGTACTTC.

The table lists this clonotype with many counts. The chain recombines TRBV10-3 with TRBJ1-1; D remains unclear. Germline values: CDR1 ENHRY, CDR2 SYGVKD. This CDR3 has 13 amino acids. Trimming removed 6 bases from V and 2 bases from J, with 10 bases in between. Here the CDR3 DNA reads TGTGCCATCAGGGGAAGGGTTAACACTGAAGCTTTCTTT. Amino acid sequence: CAIRGRVNTEAFF.

This clonotype was detected many times. The rearrangement uses TRBV28 and TRBJ1-5, with D possibly being TRBD1 (5 bases). Germline assignment: CDR1 MDHEN and CDR2 SYDVKM. Trimming left V 3 bases short and J 0 bases short, with 9 bases between. The CDR3 consists of 15 residues. This CDR3 is CASSLRGDSNQPQHF. CDR3 in DNA: TGTGCCAGCAGTTTGAGGGGTGATAGCAATCAGCCCCAGCATTTT.

The chain couples TRBV28 to TRBJ2-7; 7 positions agree with TRBD2. Germline trimming cut 7 bases from V and 2 bases from J; bases unmatched to any gene: 5. CDR1 and CDR2 from the germline V gene are MDHEN and SYDVKM. This CDR3 comprises 13 residues. The CDR3 coding sequence is TGTGCCAGCAAACGGGGGGTAACCTACGAGCAGTACTTC. Amino acids: CASKRGVTYEQYF.

This clonotype was seen many times. The chain uses TRBV30 and TRBJ2-2; no reliable D call. V gave up 1 base and J gave up 7 bases, with 4 bases separating them. The CDR3 is 11 residues long. The germline V gene encodes CDR1 GTSNPN and CDR2 SVGIG (reference sequence). In DNA form, the CDR3 reads TGTGCCTGGAGTGATGGCGGGGAGCTGTTTTTT. This translates into CAWSDGGELFF.

This clonotype was detected many times. The chain has TRBV19 and TRBJ2-7; D unresolved. The CDR3 runs to 12 residues. V shed 1 base and J shed 5 bases, with 6 bases lying between them. CDR1 and CDR2 from the germline V gene are LNHDA and SQIVND (reference sequence). DNA of the CDR3: TGTGCCAGTAGTATAGCCGGCAACGAGCAGTACTTC. As protein: CASSIAGNEQYF.

This clonotype was found many times. This rearrangement joins TRBV7-3 to TRBJ2-2; a possible D gene is TRBD2 (5 bases). The CDR3 covers 14 residues. Germline V lookup: CDR1 SGHTA, CDR2 FQGTGA. V gave up 5 bases and J gave up 6 bases, with 13 bases separating them. The CDR3 spells CASSPRTSAGELFF. The DNA for the CDR3 is TGTGCCAGCAGCCCGAGGACTTCGGCCGGGGAGCTGTTTTTT.

This chain connects TRBV4-1 to TRBJ2-5; D remains unclear. Trimming shortened V by 0 bases and J by 4 bases, and 9 bases separated the two germline ends. CDR3 length: 14 amino acids. The germline V gene has CDR1 MGHRA and CDR2 YSYEKL. CDR3: CASSQDGSRETQYF. The CDR3 DNA is TGCGCCAGCAGCCAAGATGGCAGCAGAGAGACCCAGTACTTC.

The chain couples TRBV6-1 to TRBJ2-7; 12 bases fit TRBD2. CDR1 is MNHNS, CDR2 SASEGT, per germline. CDR3 size: 15 residues. Trimming at V came to 6 bases and at J to 2 bases, leaving 5 bases not matched to a gene. CDR3 amino acids: CASRSGLAGTYEQYF. In DNA form, the CDR3 reads TGTGCCAGCAGGTCTGGACTAGCGGGGACCTACGAGCAGTACTTC.

This clonotype was seen repeatedly, ten times or more. V usage is TRBV12-3 or TRBV12-4 and J usage is TRBJ2-7; either TRBD1 or TRBD2 may supply D (5 bases each). Deletions cut 6 bases from V and 3 bases from J, with 21 bases between. The length of the CDR3 is 16 residues. The CDR3 loop reads CASSPFTARGGYEQYF. The CDR3 DNA is TGTGCCAGCAGCCCCTTCACGGCCCGGGGCGGCTACGAGCAGTACTTC.

This clonotype occurred many times. The chain recombines TRBV10-3 with TRBJ2-5; the match to TRBD2 covers 8 bases. Germline V gene lookup returns CDR1 ENHRY and CDR2 SYGVKD. V lost 6 bases and J lost 1; bases outside the gene matches: 16. This CDR3 is built from 18 residues. Written as DNA, the CDR3 is TGTGCCATCAGCCCCGGAGGCGGGAGGACGTTGGGCCAAGAGACCCAGTACTTC. It encodes CAISPGGGRTLGQETQYF.

This clonotype appeared many times. The gene calls are TRBV12-3 or TRBV12-4 and TRBJ2-7, with D unresolved. The CDR3 covers 14 residues. The V end lost 4 bases, the J end lost 5 bases, and 15 bases lay between the germline ends. Written as DNA, the CDR3 is TGTGCCAGCAGTTCCAGCCCCCTCCGAGACGAGCAGTACTTC. Amino acids: CASSSSPLRDEQYF.